This is a list of T cell receptor beta chains from one sample in a study of beta chain features in type 1 diabetes. TCRdb's copy holds only in-frame clones and misses some; the assay was immunoSEQ multiplex PCR. There are about 230,000 clones in the sample; 16% occur only once, and approximately 0.087% lies in the top ten. Sequencing was done on a sample of naive CD4+ T cells from blood. These receptors originate from a man aged 25 to 40 with type 1 diabetes. Each CDR3 is given with its conserved first and last residue. Each record gives: V gene, clone size, J gene, D gene, CDR3 protein, CDR3 DNA. A D gene is named only where the DNA matches it firmly. Only some rows state a clone size, as once, few, many or a class for expanded clones.

v_call: TRBV30; clone_size: -; j_call: TRBJ2-7; d_call: -; cdr3_aa: CAWTRDGGFYEQYF; cdr3_nt: TGTGCCTGGACCCGGGATGGGGGCTTCTACGAGCAGTACTTC
v_call: TRBV7-9; clone_size: few; j_call: TRBJ1-3; d_call: -; cdr3_aa: CASTLGVSGNTIYF; cdr3_nt: TGTGCCAGCACCCTGGGGGTCTCTGGAAACACCATATATTTT
v_call: TRBV30; clone_size: -; j_call: TRBJ2-1; d_call: -; cdr3_aa: CAWRPGVYNEQFF; cdr3_nt: TGTGCCTGGAGACCCGGCGTTTACAATGAGCAGTTCTTC
v_call: TRBV7-9; clone_size: -; j_call: TRBJ2-6; d_call: -; cdr3_aa: CASSGGQGPGANVLTF; cdr3_nt: TGTGCCAGCAGCGGCGGGCAGGGGCCTGGGGCCAACGTCCTGACTTTC
v_call: TRBV28; clone_size: -; j_call: TRBJ2-6; d_call: -; cdr3_aa: CASSATGFSGANVLTF; cdr3_nt: TGTGCCAGCAGTGCCACAGGGTTCTCTGGGGCCAACGTCCTGACTTTC
v_call: TRBV4-1; clone_size: few; j_call: TRBJ1-1; d_call: -; cdr3_aa: CASSFDERTEAFF; cdr3_nt: TGCGCCAGCAGCTTCGACGAACGAACTGAAGCTTTCTTT
v_call: TRBV30; clone_size: -; j_call: TRBJ2-5; d_call: -; cdr3_aa: CAWSTSLGGTQYF; cdr3_nt: TGTGCCTGGAGTACCTCCCTTGGCGGGACCCAGTACTTC
v_call: TRBV7-8; clone_size: few; j_call: TRBJ2-1; d_call: TRBD2; cdr3_aa: CASSSRSGNGYNEQFF; cdr3_nt: TGTGCCAGCAGCTCCAGAAGCGGGAATGGCTACAATGAGCAGTTCTTC
v_call: TRBV10-3; clone_size: few; j_call: TRBJ2-5; d_call: -; cdr3_aa: CAIIVSQTQYF; cdr3_nt: TGTGCCATCATCGTCAGCCAGACCCAGTACTTC
v_call: TRBV28; clone_size: -; j_call: TRBJ1-2; d_call: -; cdr3_aa: CASNALDRVYGYTF; cdr3_nt: TGTGCCAGCAATGCCCTGGACAGAGTCTATGGCTACACCTTC
v_call: TRBV29-1; clone_size: -; j_call: TRBJ1-5; d_call: -; cdr3_aa: CSVVSGQNLNQPQHF; cdr3_nt: TGCAGCGTTGTGAGCGGGCAGAACTTAAATCAGCCCCAGCATTTT
v_call: TRBV23-1; clone_size: -; j_call: TRBJ2-3; d_call: TRBD2; cdr3_aa: CASSQLAGEEDTQYF; cdr3_nt: TGCGCCAGCAGTCAACTTGCGGGAGAGGAAGATACGCAGTATTTT
v_call: TRBV15; clone_size: -; j_call: TRBJ1-2; d_call: TRBD1; cdr3_aa: CATRPGQGSDYGYTF; cdr3_nt: TGTGCCACCCGGCCGGGACAGGGGTCCGACTATGGCTACACCTTC
v_call: TRBV7-2; clone_size: -; j_call: TRBJ2-1; d_call: TRBD2; cdr3_aa: CASSLGGREVPPGLF; cdr3_nt: TGTGCCAGCAGCTTAGGCGGGCGGGAGGTTCCCCCCGGGCTCTTC
v_call: TRBV6-6; clone_size: few; j_call: TRBJ2-2; d_call: TRBD1; cdr3_aa: CASSHSTGGLNGELFF; cdr3_nt: TGTGCCAGCAGTCACTCAACAGGGGGCTTGAACGGGGAGCTGTTTTTT
v_call: TRBV29-1; clone_size: -; j_call: TRBJ1-1; d_call: -; cdr3_aa: CSVGRQENTEAFF; cdr3_nt: TGCAGCGTTGGGAGACAGGAGAACACTGAAGCTTTCTTT
v_call: TRBV29-1; clone_size: few; j_call: TRBJ2-5; d_call: -; cdr3_aa: CSVAGAGETQYF; cdr3_nt: TGCAGCGTTGCGGGAGCTGGGGAGACCCAGTACTTC
v_call: TRBV9; clone_size: -; j_call: TRBJ2-5; d_call: TRBD2; cdr3_aa: CASSGRLAGGETQYF; cdr3_nt: TGTGCCAGCAGCGGTCGACTAGCGGGAGGAGAGACCCAGTACTTC
v_call: TRBV15; clone_size: few; j_call: TRBJ2-5; d_call: TRBD2; cdr3_aa: CATSRDLAGVGEQYF; cdr3_nt: TGTGCCACCAGCAGAGATCTAGCGGGAGTTGGGGAGCAGTACTTC
v_call: TRBV10-3; clone_size: -; j_call: TRBJ2-5; d_call: -; cdr3_aa: CAISPGTAQETQYF; cdr3_nt: TGTGCCATCAGTCCCGGGACGGCCCAAGAGACCCAGTACTTC
v_call: TRBV14; clone_size: -; j_call: TRBJ2-6; d_call: -; cdr3_aa: CASSKQTASGANVLTF; cdr3_nt: TGTGCCAGCAGCAAACAAACAGCTTCCGGGGCCAACGTCCTGACTTTC
v_call: TRBV13; clone_size: few; j_call: TRBJ2-2; d_call: -; cdr3_aa: CASSFRRELFF; cdr3_nt: TGTGCCAGCAGCTTCCGCCGGGAGCTGTTTTTT
v_call: TRBV25-1; clone_size: few; j_call: TRBJ1-2; d_call: -; cdr3_aa: CASSVDGNYGYTF; cdr3_nt: TGTGCCAGCAGTGTGGACGGGAACTATGGCTACACCTTC
v_call: TRBV5-1; clone_size: few; j_call: TRBJ2-3; d_call: -; cdr3_aa: CASSWGAGRITDTQYF; cdr3_nt: TGCGCCAGCAGCTGGGGAGCAGGGAGGATTACAGATACGCAGTATTTT
v_call: TRBV30; clone_size: few; j_call: TRBJ1-5; d_call: TRBD1; cdr3_aa: CAWSVQGNQPQHF; cdr3_nt: TGTGCCTGGAGTGTACAGGGGAATCAGCCCCAGCATTTT
v_call: TRBV9; clone_size: -; j_call: TRBJ2-7; d_call: TRBD1; cdr3_aa: CASSVSSGGQYEQYF; cdr3_nt: TGTGCCAGCAGCGTATCGTCAGGGGGCCAATACGAGCAGTACTTC
v_call: TRBV6-6; clone_size: few; j_call: TRBJ2-3; d_call: TRBD2; cdr3_aa: CATTGGRATDTQYF; cdr3_nt: TGTGCCACAACCGGGGGGAGGGCCACAGATACGCAGTATTTT
v_call: TRBV7-9; clone_size: few; j_call: TRBJ2-7; d_call: TRBD1; cdr3_aa: CASRPRDRDYEQYF; cdr3_nt: TGTGCCAGCCGTCCCAGAGACAGGGACTACGAGCAGTACTTC
v_call: TRBV7-6; clone_size: -; j_call: TRBJ2-2; d_call: TRBD1; cdr3_aa: CASSLLRGQGGELFF; cdr3_nt: TGTGCCAGCAGCTTACTCAGGGGGCAAGGCGGGGAGCTGTTTTTT
v_call: TRBV7-2; clone_size: once; j_call: TRBJ2-7; d_call: TRBD1; cdr3_aa: CASSLVQGQGLYEQYF; cdr3_nt: TGTGCCAGCAGCTTAGTACAGGGACAGGGTTTATACGAGCAGTACTTC
v_call: TRBV2; clone_size: -; j_call: TRBJ2-4; d_call: -; cdr3_aa: CASSIGSVNIQYF; cdr3_nt: TGTGCCAGCAGTATTGGATCCGTAAACATTCAGTACTTC